What follows are 11 T cell receptor beta chains derived from one specimen sequenced in a study of cytomegalovirus exposure and HLA in healthy donors. The PCR made use of 60 Vbeta and 13 Jbeta primers. The table came from immunoSEQ multiplex PCR; TCRdb's copy has only in-frame clones and leaves some out. The sample has some 110,000 clones, roughly 80% seen once. Specimen: PBMCs. The source of these receptors is a man younger than 45 in good health and CMV-seronegative.

The chain recombines TRBV7-2 with TRBJ2-4, with D possibly being TRBD1 (6 bases). This CDR3 spans 14 amino acids. Germline CDR1 is SGHTA and CDR2 is FQGNSA. V was cut by 4 bases and J by 9 bases, with 16 bases left in between. CDR3 sequence reads: CASSSSGAWGIQYF. CDR3 sequence (DNA): TGTGCCAGCAGCTCCTCAGGGGCCTGGGGCATTCAGTACTTC.

This rearrangement joins TRBV5-4 to TRBJ1-5; TRBD1 aligns across 8 bases. Germline CDR1 is SGHNT and CDR2 is YYREEE (reference sequence). Unmatched junction bases numbered 2, after V lost 0 bases and J lost 0 bases. The CDR3 runs 16 residues. CDR3 DNA sequence: TGTGCCAGCAGCTTGGGGGGACAGGATAGCAATCAGCCCCAGCATTTT. Translated, it gives CASSLGGQDSNQPQHF.

V usage is TRBV28 and J usage is TRBJ2-7; a possible D gene is TRBD2 (6 bases). CDR3 length equals 12 residues. The V end lost 5 bases, the J end lost 4 bases, and 9 bases lay between the germline ends. Germline CDR1 is MDHEN and CDR2 is SYDVKM. The CDR3 here is CASSLGGYEQYF. CDR3 in DNA: TGTGCCAGCAGTCTCGGAGGGTACGAGCAGTACTTC.

This clone appeared a few times. This chain joins TRBV11-2 and TRBJ2-4; TRBD1 is a possible D gene (6 bases). CDR3 length equals 16 residues. The germline CDR1 and CDR2 sequences are SGHAT and FQNNGV. V dropped 6 bases and J dropped 1 base, with 16 bases sitting between them. The CDR3 spells CASSWAGEGAKNIQYF. Here the CDR3 DNA reads TGTGCCAGCAGTTGGGCAGGGGAAGGTGCCAAAAACATTCAGTACTTC.

This clone was observed a handful of times. This chain links TRBV18 with TRBJ2-1; possibly TRBD1 for D (5 bases). CDR1 is KGHSH, CDR2 LQKENI, per germline. V lost 0 bases, J lost 8 bases, and 14 bases lay in between. CDR3 length: 15 amino acids. This CDR3 reads CASSPPNRIWDEQFF. The CDR3 DNA is TGTGCCAGCTCACCACCAAACAGGATCTGGGATGAGCAGTTCTTC.

The chain links TRBV2 to TRBJ2-1, with TRBD2 identical over 15 bases. This CDR3 is 17 amino acids long. V lost 7 bases to trimming and J lost 3 bases; unmatched junction nucleotides: 7. Germline V lookup: CDR1 SNHLY, CDR2 FYNNEI. This CDR3 is CASKGLAGGNGYNEQFF. In DNA form, the CDR3 reads TGTGCCAGCAAGGGACTAGCGGGGGGAAATGGCTACAATGAGCAGTTCTTC.

The V gene is TRBV4-1, the J gene TRBJ1-1; possible D gene TRBD1, 5 bases. V lost 5 bases and J 6 bases, leaving 16 bases between the germline ends. The CDR3 has 14 residues. CDR1 and CDR2 (germline): MGHRA, YSYEKL. The CDR3 DNA sequence: TGCGCCAGCAGCGGGCTTTGGGCAGGGCCTGAAGCTTTCTTT. Its protein is CASSGLWAGPEAFF.

This chain uses TRBV4-1 with TRBJ1-2, with D perhaps matching TRBD1 (5 bases). The V gene's germline CDR1 is MGHRA and CDR2 YSYEKL. The CDR3 runs to 16 residues. Between the trimmed V and J ends, which lost 8 bases and 5 bases, there was a span of 24 bases. In nucleotides, the CDR3 is TGCGCCAGCCAGGTTACAATCAGGGCTTATCCGTATGGCTACACCTTC. Protein sequence: CASQVTIRAYPYGYTF.

This clone was detected once. The V gene is TRBV28, the J gene TRBJ2-7; 10 positions match TRBD2. V was clipped by 3 bases and J by 2 bases; unmatched bases: 4. CDR1 and CDR2 from the germline V gene are MDHEN and SYDVKM. The CDR3 consists of 15 residues. The CDR3 bases are TGTGCCAGCAGTTTGGCAGCGGGGGGGGCCTACGAGCAGTACTTC. It specifies CASSLAAGGAYEQYF. Using reference TRBV28 and TRBJ2-7 for the parts outside the CDR3, the full variable domain is DVKVTQSSRYLVKRTGEKVFLECVQDMDHENMFWYRQDPGLGLRLIYFSYDVKMKEKGDIPEGYSVSREKKERFSLILESASTNQTSMYLCASSLAAGGAYEQYFGPGTRLTVT.

On this clone itself: Distinct nucleotide sequences in the sample also encode this CDR3. The chain carries TRBV27 and TRBJ1-6, with 7 bases that match TRBD1. Trimming removed 6 bases from V and 8 bases from J; junction bases left unmatched: 28. The CDR3 is 21 residues long. CDR1 MNHEY and CDR2 SMNVEV come from the germline V gene (reference sequence). The CDR3 here is CASSLLGLAGTDPRWDSPLHF. Here the CDR3 DNA reads TGTGCCAGCAGCTTACTCGGATTGGCCGGGACAGACCCCCGGTGGGATTCACCCCTCCACTTT.

This sequence joins TRBV29-1 and TRBJ2-3; possible D gene TRBD2, 5 bases. The germline gives CDR1 SQVTM, CDR2 ANQGSEA. Trimming stripped 4 bases from V and 0 bases from J, with 14 bases between. The CDR3 length is 15 residues. The CDR3 region has the DNA TGCAGCGTTGGGTCGTTGGACTTCAGCACAGATACGCAGTATTTT. Its protein product is CSVGSLDFSTDTQYF.